This T cell receptor (beta chain) stems from a study of preoperative IRX-2 immunotherapy in early breast cancer. Treatment defined: preoperative locoregional IRX-2 cytokine immunotherapy. Patients received preoperative, locoregional IRX-2 cytokine immunotherapy in a phase Ib study. Germline CDR1 is LGHNA and CDR2 is YSLEER. The CDR3 runs to 17 residues. The germline V and J ends were trimmed by 4 bases and 6 bases, with 21 bases remaining between them. TCRdb's table, derived via immunoSEQ multiplex PCR, lists solely in-frame clones and lacks some. The sample shows around 57,000 clones, roughly 94% of them seen only once.

The receptor's source is a human donor with breast cancer. The rearrangement uses TRBV4-3 and TRBJ2-2; no clear D gene. The sample here was taken from a patient treated with IRX-2 immunotherapy. CDR3 residues: CASSLNPRSRVSGELFF. In DNA, the CDR3 is TGCGCCAGCAGCCTAAACCCACGAAGTCGTGTATCCGGGGAGCTGTTTTTT.